This section outlines one TCR beta chain sequence together with its context. This clonotype was recorded a few times. Its antigen is unknown. No base quality information exists; no much larger clone differs at one position. The sample is drawn from a study of CD8 T cells in ankylosing spondylitis (dated by TCRdb to about 2017). Context from the whole study: The study profiled T cell receptor beta repertoires in healthy donors and ankylosing spondylitis patients to find disease-linked TCR variants. The whole study cohort included over a hundred healthy donors and 20 to 25 ankylosing spondylitis patients. Peripheral blood samples were taken, and synovial fluid was additionally collected from ankylosing spondylitis patients. Study-wide conclusions, independent of this receptor: The disease-linked clones had a CD8+ phenotype and were found at relatively low frequencies in peripheral blood. Some motif variants were previously reported in synovial fluid and blood of reactive arthritis patients, suggesting common disease-initiation mechanisms. The disease-linked clones were reported as significantly enriched in matched synovial fluid samples from ankylosing spondylitis patients. Blood from ankylosing spondylitis patients appeared to be characterized by a TCR beta motif composed of several highly homologous amino acid variants.

Instrument on record: Illumina HiSeq 2500. Quantitative 5'-RACE with molecular barcodes was used to prepare TCR beta libraries. As for the original processing: Disease-linked TCR variants were identified with a new computational method built on a probabilistic model of VDJ rearrangement. In TCRdb, the public reads were trimmed at Q25 with fastp and aligned with MiXCR, with productive beta chains retained. Entries that share a CDR3 protein sequence are merged under the most common genes and DNA. These V and J calls are TCRdb output, not the study's own analysis. For this sample the table gives 350,000 to 450,000 distinct CDR3 sequences, of which roughly 27% were detected only once. The ten largest make up about 0.92% of the sample. Including the terminal cysteine and phenylalanine, the CDR3 comprises 15 residues. The read is trimmed to its CDR3 DNA, 45 bases read in frame from base 1. V is trimmed back by 0 bases and J by 9 bases, and the junction contains 3 bases that no gene match accounts for. According to the germline V gene, CDR1 reads SGDLS and CDR2 reads YYNGEE.

Recombination joined TRBV9 with TRBJ2-1, with 13 bases aligning to TRBD2. Sequencing input: blood, either unsorted or a sorted T cell fraction (not recorded which). This clonotype was obtained from a male donor with ankylosing spondylitis. The CDR3 sequence is CASSVGTSGSTEQFF. The DNA sequence is given as TGTGCCAGCAGCGTAGGGACTAGCGGGAGCACTGAGCAGTTCTTC.